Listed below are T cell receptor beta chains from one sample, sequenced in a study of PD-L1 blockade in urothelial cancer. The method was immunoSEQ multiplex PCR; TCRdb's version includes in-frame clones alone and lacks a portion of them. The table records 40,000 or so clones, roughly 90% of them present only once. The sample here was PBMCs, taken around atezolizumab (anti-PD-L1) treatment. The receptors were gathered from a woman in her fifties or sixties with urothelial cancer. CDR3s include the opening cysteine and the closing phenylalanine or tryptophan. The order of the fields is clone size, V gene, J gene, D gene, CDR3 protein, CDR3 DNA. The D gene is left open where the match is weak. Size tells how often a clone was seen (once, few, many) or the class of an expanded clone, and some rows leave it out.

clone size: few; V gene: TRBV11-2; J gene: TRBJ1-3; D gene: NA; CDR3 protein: CASSPEGNTIYF; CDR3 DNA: TGTGCCAGCAGCCCCGAGGGAAACACCATATATTTT
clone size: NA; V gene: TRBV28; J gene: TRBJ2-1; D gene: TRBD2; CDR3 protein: CASSLGAGALGVNEQFF; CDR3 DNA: TGTGCCAGCAGTTTAGGAGCGGGAGCCTTGGGGGTCAATGAGCAGTTCTTC
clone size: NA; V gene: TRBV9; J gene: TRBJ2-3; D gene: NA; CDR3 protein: CASSWDFSVGQYF; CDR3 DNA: TGTGCCAGCAGCTGGGACTTCTCGGTAGGGCAGTATTTT
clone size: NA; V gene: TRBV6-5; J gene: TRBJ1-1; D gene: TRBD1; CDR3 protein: CASSYSNRGTEAFF; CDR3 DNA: TGTGCCAGCAGTTACTCGAACAGGGGCACTGAAGCTTTCTTT
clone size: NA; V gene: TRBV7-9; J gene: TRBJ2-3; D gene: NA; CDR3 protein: CASSSGPDTQYF; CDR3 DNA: TGTGCCAGCAGCAGTGGGCCAGATACGCAGTATTTT
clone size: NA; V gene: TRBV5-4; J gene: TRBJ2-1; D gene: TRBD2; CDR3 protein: CASSRSLGGGPVRNHEQFF; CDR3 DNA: TGTGCCAGCAGCAGGAGCCTTGGGGGAGGGCCGGTCAGGAACCATGAGCAGTTCTTC
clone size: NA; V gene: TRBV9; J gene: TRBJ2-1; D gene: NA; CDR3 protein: CASSVGSGVYNEQFF; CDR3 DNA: TGTGCCAGCAGCGTAGGGTCAGGGGTGTACAATGAGCAGTTCTTC
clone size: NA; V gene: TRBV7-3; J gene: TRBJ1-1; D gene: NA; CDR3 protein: CASSLLGANTEAFF; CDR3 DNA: TGTGCCAGCAGCTTACTGGGGGCAAACACTGAAGCTTTCTTT
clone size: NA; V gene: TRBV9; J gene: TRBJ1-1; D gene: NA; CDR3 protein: CASSVDGYTEAFF; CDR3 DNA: TGTGCCAGCAGCGTAGACGGGTACACTGAAGCTTTCTTT
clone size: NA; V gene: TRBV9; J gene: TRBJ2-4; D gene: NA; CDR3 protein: CASSVDQRLHIQYF; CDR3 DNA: TGTGCCAGCAGCGTAGATCAGCGTCTACACATTCAGTACTTC
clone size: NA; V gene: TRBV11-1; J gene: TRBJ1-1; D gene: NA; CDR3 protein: CASSQGTLKGAEAFF; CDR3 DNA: TGTGCCAGCAGCCAAGGGACTTTGAAGGGCGCTGAAGCTTTCTTT
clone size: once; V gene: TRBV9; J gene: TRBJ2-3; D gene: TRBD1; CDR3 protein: CASSLRGDRVGADTQYF; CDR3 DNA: TGTGCCAGCAGCCTAAGGGGGGACAGGGTGGGCGCAGATACGCAGTATTTT
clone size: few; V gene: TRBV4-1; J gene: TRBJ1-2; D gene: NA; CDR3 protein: CASSLPLLQAGYGYTF; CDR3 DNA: TGCGCCAGCAGCCTGCCCTTGCTGCAGGCGGGCTATGGCTACACCTTC
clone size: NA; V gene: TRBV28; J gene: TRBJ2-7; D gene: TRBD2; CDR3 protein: CASSFRGLDSREQYF; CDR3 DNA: TGTGCCAGCAGTTTCCGGGGACTAGATTCGCGCGAGCAGTACTTC
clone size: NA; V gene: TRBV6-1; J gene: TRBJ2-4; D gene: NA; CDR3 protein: CASSQTKNIQYF; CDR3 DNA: TGTGCCAGCAGTCAAACAAAAAACATTCAGTACTTC
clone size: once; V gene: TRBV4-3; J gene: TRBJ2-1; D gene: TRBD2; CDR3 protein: CASSHGTSGSLDEQFF; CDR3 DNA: TGCGCCAGCAGCCACGGAACTAGCGGGAGTTTGGATGAGCAGTTCTTC
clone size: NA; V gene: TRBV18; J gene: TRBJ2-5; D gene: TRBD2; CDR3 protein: CASSPPGLAGGYQETQYF; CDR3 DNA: TGTGCCAGCTCACCACCGGGCCTAGCGGGAGGGTACCAAGAGACCCAGTACTTC
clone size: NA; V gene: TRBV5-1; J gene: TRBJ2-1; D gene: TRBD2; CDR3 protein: CASSPGLAGSYNEQFF; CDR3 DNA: TGCGCCAGCAGCCCAGGACTAGCGGGCTCCTACAATGAGCAGTTCTTC
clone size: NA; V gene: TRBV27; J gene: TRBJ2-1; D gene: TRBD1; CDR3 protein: CASSLGGTGNNEQFF; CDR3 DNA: TGTGCCAGCAGTTTAGGGGGGACAGGAAACAATGAGCAGTTCTTC
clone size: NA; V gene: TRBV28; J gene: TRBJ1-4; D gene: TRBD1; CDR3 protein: CASSSAGTGGGWDEKLFF; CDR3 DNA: TGTGCCAGCAGTTCCGCCGGGACAGGGGGCGGATGGGATGAAAAACTGTTTTTT
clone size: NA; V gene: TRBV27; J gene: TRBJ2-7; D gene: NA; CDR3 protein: CASSLSYSYEQYF; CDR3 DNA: TGTGCCAGCAGTTTATCGTACTCCTACGAGCAGTACTTC
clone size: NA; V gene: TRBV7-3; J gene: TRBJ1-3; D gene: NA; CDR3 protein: CASRDKGGGSGNTIYF; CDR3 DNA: TGTGCCAGCAGGGACAAAGGGGGGGGCTCTGGAAACACCATATATTTT
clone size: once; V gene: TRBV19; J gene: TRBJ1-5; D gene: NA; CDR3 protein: CASSMGWGLSNQPQHF; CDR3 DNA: TGTGCCAGTAGTATGGGGTGGGGACTTAGCAATCAGCCCCAGCATTTT
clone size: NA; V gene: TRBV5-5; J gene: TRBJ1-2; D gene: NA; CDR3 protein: CASSLYSPNYGYTF; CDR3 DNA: TGTGCCAGCAGCTTATATAGCCCTAACTATGGCTACACCTTC
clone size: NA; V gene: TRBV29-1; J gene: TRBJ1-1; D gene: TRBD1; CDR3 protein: CSVNPGGTEAFF; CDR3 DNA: TGCAGCGTAAACCCAGGGGGCACTGAAGCTTTCTTT
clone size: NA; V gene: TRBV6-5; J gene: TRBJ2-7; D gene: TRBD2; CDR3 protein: CASTEPGGEQYF; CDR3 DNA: TGTGCCAGCACCGAACCGGGGGGCGAGCAGTACTTC
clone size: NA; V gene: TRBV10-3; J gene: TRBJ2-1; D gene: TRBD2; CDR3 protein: CAISPTSGRRGEQFF; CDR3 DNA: TGTGCCATCAGCCCGACTAGCGGGAGACGGGGTGAGCAGTTCTTC
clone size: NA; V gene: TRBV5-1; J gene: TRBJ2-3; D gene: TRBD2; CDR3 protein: CASSLKWREGSTDTQYF; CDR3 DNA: TGCGCCAGCAGCTTGAAATGGCGGGAGGGAAGCACAGATACGCAGTATTTT
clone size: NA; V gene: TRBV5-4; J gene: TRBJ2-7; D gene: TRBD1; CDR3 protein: CASSTGQPAYEQYF; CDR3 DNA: TGTGCCAGCAGCACGGGACAGCCAGCCTACGAGCAGTACTTC
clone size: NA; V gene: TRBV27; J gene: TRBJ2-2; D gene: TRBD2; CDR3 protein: CASSIPGLASVGELFF; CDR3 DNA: TGTGCCAGCAGTATACCGGGACTAGCGAGCGTCGGGGAGCTGTTTTTT
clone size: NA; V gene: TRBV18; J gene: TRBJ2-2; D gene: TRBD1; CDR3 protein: CASLQGGASWSGELFF; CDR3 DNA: TGTGCCAGCCTACAAGGGGGCGCGAGTTGGTCCGGGGAGCTGTTTTTT
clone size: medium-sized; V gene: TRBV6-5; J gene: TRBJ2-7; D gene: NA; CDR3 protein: CASSYGPDKYEQYF; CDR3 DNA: TGTGCCAGCAGTTACGGGCCGGATAAATACGAGCAGTACTTC
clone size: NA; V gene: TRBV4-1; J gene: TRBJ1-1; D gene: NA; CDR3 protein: CASSQAGGGTEAFF; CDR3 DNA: TGCGCCAGCAGCCAAGCGGGAGGCGGCACTGAAGCTTTCTTT
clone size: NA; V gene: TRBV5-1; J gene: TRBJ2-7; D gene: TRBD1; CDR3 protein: CASSGTGTYEQYF; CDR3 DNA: TGCGCCAGCTCCGGGACAGGGACCTACGAGCAGTACTTC
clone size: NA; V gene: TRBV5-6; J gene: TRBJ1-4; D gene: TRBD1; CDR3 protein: CASSFYRGAGEKLFF; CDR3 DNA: TGTGCCAGCAGCTTCTACAGGGGGGCAGGTGAAAAACTGTTTTTT
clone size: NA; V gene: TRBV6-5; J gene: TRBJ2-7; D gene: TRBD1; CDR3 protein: CASRGQGAPSYEQYF; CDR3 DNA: TGTGCCAGCAGAGGACAGGGGGCGCCCAGTTACGAGCAGTACTTC
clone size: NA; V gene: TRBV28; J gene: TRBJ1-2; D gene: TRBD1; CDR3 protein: CASRHRDRGSLGYTF; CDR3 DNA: TGTGCCAGCAGACACCGGGACAGGGGGTCGCTTGGCTACACCTTC
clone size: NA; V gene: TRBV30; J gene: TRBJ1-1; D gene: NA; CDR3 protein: CAWSNRGGNTEAFF; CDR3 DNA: TGTGCCTGGAGTAACCGCGGAGGGAACACTGAAGCTTTCTTT
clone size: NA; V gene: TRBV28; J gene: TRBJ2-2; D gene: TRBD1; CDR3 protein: CASYRGTGELFF; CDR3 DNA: TGTGCCTCCTACAGGGGGACCGGGGAGCTGTTTTTT
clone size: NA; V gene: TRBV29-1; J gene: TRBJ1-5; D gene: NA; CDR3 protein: CSVEIAGGQPQHF; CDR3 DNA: TGCAGCGTTGAGATAGCGGGCGGTCAGCCCCAGCATTTT
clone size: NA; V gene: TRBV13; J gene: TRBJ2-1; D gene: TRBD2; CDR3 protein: CASSRSGRAGEQFF; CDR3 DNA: TGTGCCAGCAGCCGCAGCGGGAGGGCAGGGGAGCAGTTCTTC
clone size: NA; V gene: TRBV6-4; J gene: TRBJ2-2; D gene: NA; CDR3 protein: CASSETDTGELFF; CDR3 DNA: TGTGCCAGCAGTGAGACAGACACCGGGGAGCTGTTTTTT
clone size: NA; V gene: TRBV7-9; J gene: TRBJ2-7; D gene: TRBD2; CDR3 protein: CASSTGTSGSYEQYF; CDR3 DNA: TGTGCCAGCAGCACGGGGACTAGCGGGTCCTACGAGCAGTACTTC
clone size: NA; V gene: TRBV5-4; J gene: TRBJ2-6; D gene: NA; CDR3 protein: CASSLAFPGANVLTF; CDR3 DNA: TGTGCCAGCAGCTTGGCGTTTCCTGGGGCCAACGTCCTGACTTTC
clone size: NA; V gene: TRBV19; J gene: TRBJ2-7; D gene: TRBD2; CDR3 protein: CASKATGTTYEQYF; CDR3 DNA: TGTGCCAGTAAAGCCACCGGGACTACCTACGAGCAGTACTTC
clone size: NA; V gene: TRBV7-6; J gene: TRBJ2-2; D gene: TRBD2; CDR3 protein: CASSFNSGTDGELFF; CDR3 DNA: TGTGCCAGCAGCTTTAATAGCGGGACGGACGGGGAGCTGTTTTTT
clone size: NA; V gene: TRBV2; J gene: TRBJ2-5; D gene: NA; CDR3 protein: CASSGRNQETQYF; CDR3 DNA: TGTGCCAGCTCGGGGAGGAACCAAGAGACCCAGTACTTC
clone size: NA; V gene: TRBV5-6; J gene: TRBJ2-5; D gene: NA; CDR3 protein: CASSRQNQETQYF; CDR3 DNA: TGTGCCAGCTCCCGACAGAACCAAGAGACCCAGTACTTC
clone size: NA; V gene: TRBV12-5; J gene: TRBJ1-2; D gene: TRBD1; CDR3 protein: CASGRTGTGFIYGYTF; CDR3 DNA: TGTGCTAGTGGCCGAACTGGGACAGGGTTTATCTATGGCTACACCTTC
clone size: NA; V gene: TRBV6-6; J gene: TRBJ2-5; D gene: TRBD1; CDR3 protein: CASSRRDSKETQYF; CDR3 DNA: TGTGCCAGCAGCCGAAGGGACAGCAAAGAGACCCAGTACTTC
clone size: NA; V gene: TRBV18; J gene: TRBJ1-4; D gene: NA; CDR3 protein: CASSIQGLAANEKLFF; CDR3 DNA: TGTGCCAGCTCTATACAGGGTCTGGCGGCTAATGAAAAACTGTTTTTT
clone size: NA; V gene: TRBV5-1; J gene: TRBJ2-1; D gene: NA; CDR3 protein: CASSLRDNEQFF; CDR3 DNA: TGCGCCAGCAGTCTCAGGGACAATGAGCAGTTCTTC
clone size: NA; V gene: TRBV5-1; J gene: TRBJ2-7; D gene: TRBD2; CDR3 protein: CASSLVASGDSYEQYF; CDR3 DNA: TGCGCCAGCAGCTTGGTAGCTAGCGGGGACTCCTACGAGCAGTACTTC
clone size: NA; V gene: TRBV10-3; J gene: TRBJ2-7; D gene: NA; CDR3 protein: CAISESVGVEQYF; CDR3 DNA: TGTGCCATCAGTGAGTCGGTAGGGGTCGAGCAGTACTTC